Presented here are 15 T cell receptor beta chains from one specimen sequenced in a study of tumor and adjacent non-tumor tissue in lung cancer. A modified ARM-PCR protocol with three rounds of nested PCR amplified TCRbeta. TCRdb called the multiplex PCR reads again in MiXCR, with one record for every CDR3 protein. In the table there are some 120,000 distinct CDR3 sequences, 66% of which are singletons. The template was RNA from unsorted bulk tissue. Material: lung tumor tissue. The receptors derive from a man aged 25-40 years with non-small cell lung cancer.

On this clonotype: One end of the junction varies from germline; a read error may be responsible. The rearrangement uses TRBV12-3 or TRBV12-4 and TRBJ2-1; 8 bases are shared with TRBD1. This CDR3 comprises 15 residues. CDR3 loop: CASSRTGISYNEQFF. The DNA for the CDR3 is TGTGCCAGCAGCCGGACAGGGATCTCCTACAACGAGCAGTTCTTC.

On this clonotype itself: Lacking the conserved final phenylalanine or tryptophan, this CDR3 likely reflects a read error. The chain couples TRBV4-3 to TRBJ2-7, with D perhaps assigned TRBD1 or TRBD2 (6 bases each). Deletions cut 4 bases from V and 2 bases from J, with 12 bases between. CDR3 length: 14 residues. Germline lookup yields CDR1 LGHNA and CDR2 YSLEER. This CDR3 is CASSPFGGPYEQYL. The CDR3 coding sequence is TGCGCCAGCAGCCCTTTTGGGGGGCCCTACGAGCAGTACCTC.

As concerns this clonotype: The conserved final phenylalanine or tryptophan is absent from the CDR3, which likely points to a read error. V usage is TRBV11-2 and J usage is TRBJ2-7, with D perhaps assigned TRBD1 or TRBD2 (5 bases each). CDR1 is SGHAT, CDR2 FQNNGV, per germline. The V end was cut by 8 bases, the J end by 2 bases, with 16 bases between. CDR3 length: 14 amino acids. The CDR3 DNA follows: TGTGCCAGCGCGCCGGGGACGACGGCCTACGAGCAGTACTAC. Translation: CASAPGTTAYEQYY.

As regards this clonotype: The junction departs from germline at one end; a sequencing error may be responsible. This chain links TRBV11-3 with TRBJ2-3, with D possibly matching TRBD2 (6 bases). Germline V CDR1 and CDR2: SGHNT, YENEEA. CDR3 length: 17 amino acids. CDR3 coding DNA: TGTACCAGCAGCTTAGATCCAGCGATAACTAGCACAGATACGCAGTATTTC. Translated: CTSSLDPAITSTDTQYF.

Concerning this clonotype itself: A much larger clone differs by one base, so this may be a read error. The CDR3 region is CTSSLFGESEAFF. The CDR3, as DNA: TGTACCAGCAGTTTATTCGGGGAAAGCGAAGCTTTCTTT. This chain connects TRBV12-3 or TRBV12-4 to TRBJ1-1; D ambiguous. The CDR3 covers 13 residues.

Note on this clonotype: One end of the junction varies from germline; a read error may be responsible. The chain joins TRBV20-1 to TRBJ2-3; D perhaps matches TRBD2 (5 bases). The V gene's germline CDR1 is DFQATT and CDR2 SNEGSKA (reference sequence). CDR3 length equals 13 residues. This CDR3 is CSARQGRPDAQYF. CDR3 DNA sequence: TGCAGTGCTAGACAAGGGAGACCAGATGCGCAGTATTTT.

The chain combines TRBV5-4 with TRBJ2-1, with D hard to call. V lost 0 bases, J lost 6 bases, and 13 bases lay in between. Germline lookup yields CDR1 SGHNT and CDR2 YYREEE (reference sequence). There are 15 residues in the CDR3. The CDR3, as DNA: TGTGCCAGCAGCTTGGTTGGACCCTCGTGCAATGAGCAGTTCTTC. Its translation: CASSLVGPSCNEQFF.

As regards this clonotype: At one end, the junction sequence differs from germline, possibly due to a read error. The chain couples TRBV5-1 to TRBJ1-2; D uncertain. The CDR3 extends over 13 amino acids. CDR1 and CDR2 (germline): SGHRS, YFSETQ. In DNA, the CDR3 is TGCGCCAGCAGCTCTCAGGAAAGCCATGGCTACATCTTC. Residues: CASSSQESHGYIF.

Turning to this clonotype: In this CDR3 the conserved last residue, phenylalanine or tryptophan, is missing, so a read error is likely. The chain carries TRBV4-1 and TRBJ1-1, with D possibly matching TRBD1 (6 bases). Trimming shortened V by 4 bases and J by 4 bases, and 13 bases separated the two germline ends. The CDR3 spans 14 residues. CDR1 is MGHRA and CDR2 is YSYEKL in the germline V gene. CDR3 residues: CASSPGQPGTEAFL. The CDR3 DNA follows: TGCGCCAGCAGCCCAGGACAGCCAGGCACTGAAGCTTTCTTA.

The sample holds one count of this clonotype. This CDR3 fails to terminate in the conserved phenylalanine or tryptophan, so it likely reflects a read error. Because the CDR3's place on the DNA is in doubt, the DNA is left out and the CDR3 is given as listed by TCRdb. The chain has TRBV6-5 and TRBJ2-7. The germline V gene has CDR1 MNHEY and CDR2 SVGAGI. The CDR3 sequence runs 14 residues, both termini included. CDR3 amino acids: CASSYNRDLREHYL.

As to this clonotype: Without the conserved terminal phenylalanine or tryptophan, this CDR3 likely stems from a read error. The rearrangement links TRBV29-1 to TRBJ2-1; 7 bases agree with TRBD2. Germline lookup yields CDR1 SQVTM and CDR2 ANQGSEA. The CDR3 totals 14 residues. The CDR3 loop is CSVEDGGGRYEQFS. The CDR3, as DNA: TGTAGCGTTGAAGACGGCGGGGGACGGTATGAGCAGTTCTCC.

On this clonotype: One junction end disagrees with the germline gene, perhaps due to a read error. This chain connects TRBV11-2 to TRBJ2-1, with D possibly being TRBD2 (5 bases). CDR3 length: 14 residues. The germline V gene has CDR1 SGHAT and CDR2 FQNNGV. The CDR3 sequence: CASCLRGPYNEQFF. As DNA, the CDR3 is TGTGCCAGCTGCTTACGCGGGCCCTACAATGAGCAGTTCTTC.

The rearrangement links TRBV28 to TRBJ2-7; 8 positions match TRBD1. The CDR3 is made up of 12 amino acids. The germline CDR1 and CDR2 sequences are MDHEN and SYDVKM. J lost 5 bases, V lost 6 bases, and 3 bases had no gene match. The CDR3 DNA is TGTGCCAGCAGGACAGGGGATAACGAGCAGTACTTC. As protein: CASRTGDNEQYF. The whole variable domain, remainder taken from reference TRBV28 and TRBJ2-7, is DVKVTQSSRYLVKRTGEKVFLECVQDMDHENMFWYRQDPGLGLRLIYFSYDVKMKEKGDIPEGYSVSREKKERFSLILESASTNQTSMYLCASRTGDNEQYFGPGTRLTVT.

Worth noting for this clonotype: An end of the junction differs from the germline gene, which may be a read error. V is TRBV6-5 and J is TRBJ1-4, with 7 positions matching TRBD1. CDR1 is MNHEY, CDR2 SVGAGI, per germline. The CDR3 is 15 amino acids. The DNA of the CDR3 is TGTGTCAGCAGTTTTACGACAGGGCCTAATAAAAAACTGTTTTTT. It yields the protein CVSSFTTGPNKKLFF.

A word on this clonotype: A much larger clone lies one base from this, so it may be a read error. Because the CDR3 is missing its conserved closing phenylalanine or tryptophan, this is likely a read error. The chain recombines TRBV20-1 with TRBJ2-3; the D is unclear. Germline V CDR1 and CDR2: DFQATT, SNEGSKA (reference sequence). Trimming removed 4 bases at V and 1 base at J, with 24 bases between. The CDR3 has 18 amino acids. CDR3 region: CSATISPFRAEGTDTQYL. The CDR3 nucleotides are TGCAGTGCTACCATTTCCCCCTTTCGTGCTGAGGGCACAGATACGCAGTATCTT.